These 20 T cell receptor beta chains were sequenced from one sample in a study of T cell responses to AZD1222 COVID-19 vaccine. The method was immunoSEQ multiplex PCR; TCRdb's version includes in-frame clones alone and lacks a portion of them. The data hold roughly 110,000 clones, with about nine tenths observed a single time. Sample: peripheral blood, taken 28 days after the second AZD1222 dose. Source of these receptors: an adult who received the AZD1222 COVID-19 vaccine.

J is TRBJ2-2 and V is TRBV3-1 (or the pseudogene TRBV3-2); 8 nucleotides agree with TRBD1. The V segment lost 2 bases and the J segment 7 bases; nucleotides outside the gene matches: 6. The CDR3 spans 15 residues. Germline-derived CDR1 and CDR2 are LGHDT and YNNKEL (reference sequence). CDR3 loop: CASSQFTGGGGELFF. The CDR3 DNA reads as TGTGCCAGCAGCCAATTCACAGGGGGTGGCGGGGAGCTGTTTTTT.

The chain links TRBV5-5 to TRBJ1-2; 8 positions agree with TRBD1. V was clipped by 3 bases and J by 8 bases; unmatched bases: 6. Looked up from germline, CDR1 is SGHKS and CDR2 is YYEKEE (reference sequence). This CDR3 region has 13 residues. In DNA form, the CDR3 reads TGTGCCAGCAGCTACCGACAGGGGAGCGGCTACACCTTC. Its translation is CASSYRQGSGYTF.

The chain uses TRBV7-2 and TRBJ2-3; either TRBD1 or TRBD2 may supply D (6 bases each). Germline CDR1 is SGHTA and CDR2 is FQGNSA. Trimming took 1 base from V and 2 from J, leaving 19 bases between them. The CDR3 has 18 residues. The CDR3 nucleotides read TGTGCCAGCAGCTTAGTTGGGGGCGGCGGGGCATTCACAGATACGCAGTATTTT. It encodes CASSLVGGGGAFTDTQYF.

The chain employs TRBV6-2 or TRBV6-3 and TRBJ2-3, with a tentative D call TRBD1 (6 bases). Per germline, CDR1 MNHEY and CDR2 SVGEGT. The ends were cut back, 5 bases at V and 6 bases at J, with 9 bases in the middle. There are 12 residues in the CDR3. In DNA, the CDR3 is TGTGCCAGCAGTGCTCAGGGGGATACGCAGTATTTT. Protein sequence: CASSAQGDTQYF.

The chain joins TRBV18 to TRBJ2-5, with D perhaps matching TRBD2 (6 bases). Between the trimmed V and J ends, which lost 3 bases and 4 bases, there was a span of 15 bases. Germline V gene data show CDR1 as KGHSH and CDR2 as LQKENI. The CDR3 has 15 amino acids. The CDR3 is CASSPPAGGVETQYF. The CDR3 nucleotides are TGTGCCAGCTCACCCCCGGCCGGAGGGGTAGAGACCCAGTACTTC.

The table lists this clone with a count of one. The rearrangement uses TRBV27 and TRBJ2-1; TRBD2 agrees at 11 bases. The CDR3 covers 15 residues. Losses at the gene ends were 2 bases for V and 6 bases for J; bases not matched to a gene: 3. In germline, CDR1 is MNHEY, CDR2 SMNVEV (reference sequence). The CDR3 loop is CASSLRLAGGNEQFF. Written as DNA, the CDR3 is TGTGCCAGCAGTTTACGGCTAGCGGGGGGCAATGAGCAGTTCTTC.

The chain recombines TRBV6-1 with TRBJ1-3; no clear D. Germline-derived CDR1 and CDR2 are MNHNS and SASEGT. This CDR3 contains 16 residues. Trimming stripped 2 bases from V and 0 bases from J, with 11 bases between. CDR3 loop: CASSERDFGSGNTIYF. The CDR3 region has the DNA TGTGCCAGCAGTGAAAGAGACTTCGGCTCTGGAAACACCATATATTTT.

This chain joins TRBV27 and TRBJ2-7, with 10 bases identical to TRBD1. There are 18 residues in the CDR3. CDR1 and CDR2 from the germline V gene are MNHEY and SMNVEV (reference sequence). V lost 3 bases to trimming and J lost 3 bases; unmatched junction nucleotides: 14. The CDR3: CASSFRGTGVFGIYEQYF. Written as DNA, the CDR3 is TGTGCCAGCAGTTTTCGGGGGACAGGGGTTTTTGGGATCTACGAGCAGTACTTC.

The sample holds a few counts of this clone. For the CDR3, the DNA is TGTGCCAGCAGGGCCGGGACAGGGGGCTCTCGCTCCCCGGGCTACACCTTC. Amino acids: CASRAGTGGSRSPGYTF. The V and J genes are TRBV27 and TRBJ1-2, with 12 bases identical to TRBD1. The germline gives CDR1 MNHEY, CDR2 SMNVEV (reference sequence). This CDR3 is 17 amino acids long. J lost 8 bases, V lost 6 bases, and 16 bases had no gene match.

This sequence joins TRBV7-3 and TRBJ2-3; 7 nucleotides line up with TRBD2. Germline CDR1 reads SGHTA; CDR2 reads FQGTGA. V lost 1 base, J lost 6 bases, and 4 bases stayed unmatched. This CDR3 has 14 amino acids. The CDR3 is CASSLSGGEDTQYF. In DNA form, the CDR3 reads TGTGCCAGCAGCTTAAGCGGGGGTGAGGATACGCAGTATTTT.

V is TRBV7-9 and J is TRBJ1-5, with TRBD1 identical over 11 bases. The V and J ends lost 5 bases and 3 bases, in that order; junction bases with no gene match: 6. The CDR3 length is 16 residues. Germline CDR1 SEHNR, CDR2 FQNEAQ (reference sequence). CDR3 DNA: TGTGCCAGCAGCCCGGGGACAGGGGGGGCCAATCAGCCCCAGCATTTT. Encoded protein: CASSPGTGGANQPQHF.

J is TRBJ1-1 and V is TRBV7-3, with TRBD1 matching over 9 bases. The V segment lost 4 bases and the J segment 4 bases; nucleotides outside the gene matches: 4. The CDR3 has 14 amino acids. CDR1 and CDR2 (germline): SGHTA, FQGTGA. The DNA of the CDR3 is TGTGCCAGCAGCTCCGACAGGGGGAGCACTGAAGCTTTCTTT. It encodes CASSSDRGSTEAFF.

This clone was picked up one time. V and J are TRBV10-3 and TRBJ2-3; 13 bases match TRBD2. CDR1 ENHRY and CDR2 SYGVKD come from the germline V gene. The V gene end was trimmed by 1 base and the J gene end by 4 bases; junction bases not matched to a gene: 5. CDR3 length: 17 amino acids. The CDR3 DNA follows: TGTGCCATCAGTGAGTACCAACTAGCGGGGGGGCCAGATACGCAGTATTTT. Translated, it gives CAISEYQLAGGPDTQYF.

This rearrangement joins TRBV6-2 or TRBV6-3 to TRBJ1-5; 7 positions match TRBD1. CDR1 and CDR2 from the germline V gene are MNHEY and SVGEGT. CDR3 length: 18 residues. Losses at the gene ends were 0 bases for V and 7 bases for J; bases not matched to a gene: 15. CDR3 protein: CASSYSAKGAEIGQPQHF. The DNA for the CDR3 is TGTGCCAGCAGTTACTCGGCCAAGGGGGCGGAAATTGGACAGCCCCAGCATTTT.

The chain recombines TRBV4-3 with TRBJ1-4; maybe TRBD1 (6 bases). Between the trimmed V and J ends, which lost 4 bases and 0 bases, there was a span of 15 bases. CDR3 size: 17 residues. Germline values: CDR1 LGHNA, CDR2 YSLEER. The CDR3 loop is CASSRYGTPATNEKLFF. The CDR3 region has the DNA TGCGCCAGCAGCCGGTACGGGACACCCGCAACTAATGAAAAACTGTTTTTT.

The genes are TRBV5-6 and TRBJ1-5; no reliable D call. Germline CDR1 SGHDT, CDR2 YYEEEE. CDR3 size: 13 residues. Trimming removed 2 bases from V and 6 bases from J, with 9 bases in between. CDR3 amino acids: CASSFSLLQPQHF. The CDR3 region has the DNA TGTGCCAGCAGCTTTTCATTACTTCAGCCCCAGCATTTT.

The V and J genes are TRBV19 and TRBJ1-5; the D gene is possibly TRBD1 (5 bases). Trimming removed 10 bases at V and 3 bases at J, with 19 bases between. The CDR3 runs 15 residues. The germline CDR1 and CDR2 sequences are LNHDA and SQIVND (reference sequence). CDR3 amino acids: CATGRRGGDNQPQHF. The CDR3 DNA sequence: TGTGCCACTGGAAGGAGGGGAGGGGACAATCAGCCCCAGCATTTT. Together with reference TRBV19 and TRBJ1-5, the CDR3 gives the full variable domain: DGGITQSPKYLFRKEGQNVTLSCEQNLNHDAMYWYRQDPGQGLRLIYYSQIVNDFQKGDIAEGYSVSREKKESFPLTVTSAQKNPTAFYLCATGRRGGDNQPQHFGDGTRLSIL.

The V and J genes are TRBV6-5 and TRBJ1-1; tentatively, D is TRBD1 (5 bases). Trimming pared 11 bases from V and 4 bases from J, leaving 17 bases between. This CDR3 comprises 13 residues. From germline, CDR1 is MNHEY and CDR2 SVGAGI. The chain's CDR3 is CAADSPSFTEAFF. CDR3 sequence (DNA): TGTGCCGCCGACAGTCCCTCCTTCACTGAAGCTTTCTTT.

The genes are TRBV19 and TRBJ1-3; D is perhaps TRBD1 (5 bases). Germline V gene lookup returns CDR1 LNHDA and CDR2 SQIVND (reference sequence). The CDR3 has 15 residues. Trimming stripped 3 bases from V and 0 bases from J, with 9 bases between. The CDR3 here is CASSIGGTSGNTIYF. The CDR3 DNA reads TGTGCCAGTAGTATCGGGGGGACCTCTGGAAACACCATATATTTT.

V and J are TRBV5-1 and TRBJ2-7, with a possible D match to TRBD1 (5 bases). The V end was cut by 5 bases, the J end by 2 bases, with 5 bases between. Germline V gives CDR1 SGHRS, CDR2 YFSETQ. The CDR3 has 11 amino acids. This chain's CDR3 is CASRDTYEQYF. The DNA of the CDR3 is TGCGCCAGCAGGGACACCTACGAGCAGTACTTC.